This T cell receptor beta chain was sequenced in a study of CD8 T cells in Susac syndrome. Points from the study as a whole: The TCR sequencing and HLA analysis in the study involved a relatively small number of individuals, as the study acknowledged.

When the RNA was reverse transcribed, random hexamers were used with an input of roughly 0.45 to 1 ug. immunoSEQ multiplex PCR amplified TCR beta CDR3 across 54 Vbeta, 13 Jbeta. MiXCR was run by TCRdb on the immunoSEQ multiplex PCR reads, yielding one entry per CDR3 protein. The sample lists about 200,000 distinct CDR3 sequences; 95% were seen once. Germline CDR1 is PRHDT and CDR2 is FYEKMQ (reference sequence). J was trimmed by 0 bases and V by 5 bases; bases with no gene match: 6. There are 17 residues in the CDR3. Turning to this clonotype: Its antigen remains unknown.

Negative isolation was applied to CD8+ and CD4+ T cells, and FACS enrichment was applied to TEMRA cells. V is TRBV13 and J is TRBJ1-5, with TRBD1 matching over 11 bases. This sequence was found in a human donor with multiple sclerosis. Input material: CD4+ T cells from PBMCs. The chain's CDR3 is CASSQGTGGNSNQPQHF. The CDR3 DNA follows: TGTGCCAGCAGCCAGGGGACAGGGGGGAATAGCAATCAGCCCCAGCATTTT.